Listed below are T cell receptor beta chains from one sample, sequenced in a study of CD8 T cells in ankylosing spondylitis. MiXCR, run by TCRdb on the 5' RACE reads, gives a single entry per CDR3 protein. In the table there are approximately 200,000 distinct CDR3 sequences, 10% to 15% of which are singletons. The sample was blood, either unsorted or a sorted T cell fraction (not recorded which). The origin of the receptors is a female donor with ankylosing spondylitis or in good health (not recorded which). Both conserved end residues are part of each CDR3.

j_call: TRBJ1-5; v_call: TRBV28; cdr3_aa: CASSSGQGGNQPQHF
j_call: TRBJ2-7; v_call: TRBV5-1; cdr3_aa: CASSLGGLASYEQYF
j_call: TRBJ1-2; v_call: TRBV7-2; cdr3_aa: CASSLALAGGGYGYTF
j_call: TRBJ2-1; v_call: TRBV20-1; cdr3_aa: CSAREDSGIYNEQFF
j_call: TRBJ2-7; v_call: TRBV29-1; cdr3_aa: CSVGGDVSYEQYF
j_call: TRBJ2-3; v_call: TRBV7-8; cdr3_aa: CASSLVRGDGSTDTQYF
j_call: TRBJ1-4; v_call: TRBV9; cdr3_aa: CASSGTDREGEKLFF
j_call: TRBJ2-7; v_call: TRBV5-1; cdr3_aa: CASSLGATSYEQYF
j_call: TRBJ1-2; v_call: TRBV11-3; cdr3_aa: CASSLVVGGNYGYTF
j_call: TRBJ1-4; v_call: TRBV7-2; cdr3_aa: CASSFRGQGIEKLFF
j_call: TRBJ2-2; v_call: TRBV7-2; cdr3_aa: CASSLGVAGVTGELFF
j_call: TRBJ1-6; v_call: TRBV5-6; cdr3_aa: CASGSVDRDSPLHF
j_call: TRBJ1-6; v_call: TRBV20-1; cdr3_aa: CSADVDISYNSPLHF
j_call: TRBJ2-7; v_call: TRBV2; cdr3_aa: CASRPNQREHKQYF
j_call: TRBJ2-1; v_call: TRBV21-1; cdr3_aa: CASRFKGGSVFYNEQFF